The present entry profiles one T cell receptor (beta chain) with its context. Its antigen is undetermined. This record comes from a study of T cell clusters in autoimmune cytopenias. Study background: Per sample, median TRB depth was approximately 48,000 reads, yielding a median roughly 2,200 distinct clonotypes. Regarding the study as a whole: Active autoimmune hepatitis patients had almost three-fold fewer exclusive TRB clusters than healthy donors. TRB repertoire shifts in secondary cytopenia and chronic lymphocytic leukemia mostly reflected lymphoma, not autoimmunity.

This CDR3 region has 16 residues. Germline CDR1 is MNHNY and CDR2 is SVGAGI (reference sequence). Multiplex touch-down PCR amplified TRB using TRB-A and TRB-B pools in one tube. Following a re-call of the multiplex PCR reads, TCRdb has one entry per CDR3 protein and lacks DNA. Reported are several thousand distinct CDR3 sequences; the ten largest clones contain over 15%. TRB was amplified from about 250 ng of peripheral blood genomic DNA per sample. The source of this sequence is a human donor with an autoimmune cytopenia or autoimmune hepatitis (not recorded which). Sequences were obtained from peripheral blood. The chain joins TRBV6-6 to TRBJ1-5; TCRdb names TRBD1, which stays unverified in the absence of DNA. The CDR3 loop reads CASNTDRGLGNQPQHF.